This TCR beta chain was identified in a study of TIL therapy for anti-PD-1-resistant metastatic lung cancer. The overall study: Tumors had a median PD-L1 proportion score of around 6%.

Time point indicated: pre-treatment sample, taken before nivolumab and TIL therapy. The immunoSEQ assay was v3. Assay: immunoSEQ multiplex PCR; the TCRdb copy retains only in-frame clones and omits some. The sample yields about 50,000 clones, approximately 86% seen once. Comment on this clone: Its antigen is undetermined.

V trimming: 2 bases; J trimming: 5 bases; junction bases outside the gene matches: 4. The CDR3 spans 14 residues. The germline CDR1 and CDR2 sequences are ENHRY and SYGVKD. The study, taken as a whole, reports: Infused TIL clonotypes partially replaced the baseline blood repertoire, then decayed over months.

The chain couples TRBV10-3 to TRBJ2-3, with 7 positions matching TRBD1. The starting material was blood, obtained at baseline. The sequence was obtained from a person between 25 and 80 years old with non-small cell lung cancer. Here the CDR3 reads CAISEDRDGDTQYF. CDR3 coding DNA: TGTGCCATCAGTGAGGACAGGGATGGAGATACGCAGTATTTT.